A single sample is the source of the 29 T cell receptor beta chains below, sequenced in a study of response to subunit inactivated influenza vaccine. Via MiXCR, TCRdb re-called the RT-PCR reads, giving one row per CDR3 protein. Seen here are 650,000 to 800,000 distinct CDR3 sequences, about 15% observed once, and the top ten hold less than 7%. The material was PBMCs from blood, obtained roughly 15 days before vaccination. These receptors all stem from a man aged 45-65 years who received an inactivated influenza vaccine.

The V gene is TRBV20-1, the J gene TRBJ1-1; TRBD1 matches 7 bases. CDR1 is DFQATT, CDR2 SNEGSKA, per germline (reference sequence). Unmatched junction bases numbered 12, after V lost 8 bases and J lost 9 bases. The CDR3 is made up of 12 amino acids. CDR3 in amino acids: CSPPGGGVKAFF. CDR3 DNA sequence: TGCAGTCCCCCGGGAGGGGGCGTAAAAGCTTTCTTT.

This clonotype has a handful of counts. The J gene is TRBJ2-3, the V gene TRBV7-2, with D unclear. Germline V gives CDR1 SGHTA, CDR2 FQGNSA. The CDR3 consists of 15 residues. Trimming cost V 5 bases and J 0 bases, with 12 bases left between them. CDR3 in amino acids: CASSPQPVSTDTQYF. CDR3 DNA: TGTGCCAGCAGCCCACAGCCGGTTAGCACAGATACGCAGTATTTT.

The rearrangement joins TRBV6-5 to TRBJ1-2; TRBD1 matches at 9 bases. V trimming: 0 bases; J trimming: 7 bases; junction bases outside the gene matches: 12. The CDR3 length is 17 residues. CDR1 MNHEY and CDR2 SVGAGI come from the germline V gene. The CDR3 loop reads CASSYSSGTGLKGGYTF. The CDR3 DNA follows: TGTGCCAGCAGTTACTCATCCGGGACAGGGCTTAAGGGTGGCTACACCTTC.

The chain carries TRBV9 and TRBJ2-1; D ambiguous. The length of the CDR3 is 14 residues. The V gene lost 0 bases and the J gene lost 9 bases, with 13 bases spanning the gap. Germline CDR1 is SGDLS and CDR2 is YYNGEE. The CDR3 protein is CASSVEAGRSEQFF. The CDR3 DNA reads TGTGCCAGCAGCGTAGAAGCCGGGCGGAGTGAGCAGTTCTTC. Full variable domain (missing parts from reference TRBV9 and TRBJ2-1): DSGVTQTPKHLITATGQRVTLRCSPRSGDLSVYWYQQSLDQGLQFLIQYYNGEERAKGNILERFSAQQFPDLHSELNLSSLELGDSALYFCASSVEAGRSEQFFGPGTRLTVL.

The sample holds a few counts of this clonotype. The V call is TRBV29-1, the J call TRBJ2-3; perhaps TRBD1 as D (5 bases). Germline lookup yields CDR1 SQVTM and CDR2 ANQGSEA. Trimming removed 4 bases at V and 1 base at J, with 12 bases between. The CDR3 consists of 14 residues. CDR3 nucleotide sequence: TGCAGCGTTGGGCCGGGCAGGGGCACAGATACGCAGTATTTT. Translation gives CSVGPGRGTDTQYF.

This clonotype was found a few times. The V gene is TRBV18, the J gene TRBJ2-1, with 12 bases that match TRBD2. Per germline, CDR1 KGHSH and CDR2 LQKENI. The CDR3 length is 18 residues. V gave up 5 bases and J gave up 0 bases; unmatched junction bases: 8. For the CDR3, the DNA is TGTGCCAGCTCAACGGGACTAGCGGGCCAGCTCTCCTACAATGAGCAGTTCTTC. Its protein is CASSTGLAGQLSYNEQFF.

The V gene is TRBV20-1, the J gene TRBJ2-2; TRBD2 agrees at 7 bases. The germline V gene encodes CDR1 DFQATT and CDR2 SNEGSKA (reference sequence). V shed 4 bases, J shed 4 bases, and the junction held 12 bases outside the gene matches. The length of the CDR3 is 16 residues. The CDR3, as DNA: TGCAGTGCTACTACCTCAGGGAGGGTCAGCACCGGGGAGCTGTTTTTT. Its translation: CSATTSGRVSTGELFF.

The chain joins TRBV30 to TRBJ2-1; D might be TRBD2 (6 bases). The CDR3 has 15 residues. Germline CDR1 GTSNPN, CDR2 SVGIG (reference sequence). V gave up 3 bases and J gave up 2 bases, with 14 bases separating them. CDR3 protein: CAWSPSGSTYNEQFF. CDR3 bases: TGTGCCTGGAGCCCGAGCGGGTCCACCTACAATGAGCAGTTCTTC.

The chain has TRBV19 and TRBJ2-3; D possibly corresponds to TRBD2 (6 bases). Germline assignment: CDR1 LNHDA and CDR2 SQIVND (reference sequence). V lost 7 bases to trimming and J lost 2 bases, with 16 bases between them. The CDR3 contains 15 residues. The CDR3 sequence: CASTEGLSVTDTQYF. For the CDR3, the DNA is TGTGCCAGTACAGAGGGACTTTCTGTCACAGATACGCAGTATTTT.

A few counts support this clonotype. This rearrangement joins TRBV6-5 to TRBJ2-7, with unresolved D. V lost 2 bases and J lost 2, with 7 bases in between. CDR3 size: 13 residues. Germline assignment: CDR1 MNHEY and CDR2 SVGAGI. CDR3 DNA: TGTGCCAGCAGTTACGACGCAGCCTACGAGCAGTACTTC. It specifies CASSYDAAYEQYF.

The V gene is TRBV4-3, the J gene TRBJ2-5; D is uncertain. The CDR3 runs to 13 residues. CDR1 is LGHNA and CDR2 is YSLEER in the germline V gene. With 0 bases removed from V and 10 bases from J, the gap between germline ends came to 12 bases. The CDR3 DNA reads as TGCGCCAGCAGCCAAGATCGCAACCAAGACCAGTACTTC. This encodes CASSQDRNQDQYF.

The chain employs TRBV28 and TRBJ2-7; the match to TRBD2 covers 13 bases. Losses at the gene ends were 2 bases for V and 7 bases for J; bases not matched to a gene: 8. This CDR3 has 16 residues. Germline CDR1 and CDR2: MDHEN and SYDVKM. The DNA for the CDR3 is TGTGCCAGCAGTTTACCCGGACTAGCGGGAGAGAATGAGCAGTACTTC. Translating it yields CASSLPGLAGENEQYF. Looking up the rest from reference TRBV28 and TRBJ2-7 gives the full variable domain: DVKVTQSSRYLVKRTGEKVFLECVQDMDHENMFWYRQDPGLGLRLIYFSYDVKMKEKGDIPEGYSVSREKKERFSLILESASTNQTSMYLCASSLPGLAGENEQYFGPGTRLTVT.

This clonotype was recorded a few times. The chain recombines TRBV4-2 with TRBJ2-5, with 8 bases matching TRBD2. Unmatched junction bases numbered 8, after V lost 3 bases and J lost 5 bases. This CDR3 has 15 residues. CDR1 and CDR2 from the germline V gene are LGHNA and YNFKEQ. The CDR3 is CASSHPGGARETQYF. CDR3 nucleotide sequence: TGTGCCAGCAGCCATCCGGGGGGGGCCAGGGAGACCCAGTACTTC.

J is TRBJ2-2 and V is TRBV11-2; the D is unclear. The CDR3 is made up of 14 amino acids. V shed 0 bases and J shed 5 bases, with 7 bases lying between them. Germline values: CDR1 SGHAT, CDR2 FQNNGV. DNA of the CDR3: TGTGCCAGCAGCTTAGATCTGGGAACCGGGGAGCTGTTTTTT. Its translation: CASSLDLGTGELFF. The whole variable domain, remainder taken from reference TRBV11-2 and TRBJ2-2, is EAGVAQSPRYKIIEKRQSVAFWCNPISGHATLYWYQQILGQGPKLLIQFQNNGVVDDSQLPKDRFSAERLKGVDSTLKIQPAKLEDSAVYLCASSLDLGTGELFFGEGSRLTVL.

The genes are TRBV9 and TRBJ1-1; 9 nucleotides agree with TRBD1. Germline V lookup: CDR1 SGDLS, CDR2 YYNGEE. The length of the CDR3 is 15 residues. Germline trimming cut 4 bases from V and 5 bases from J; bases unmatched to any gene: 9. The DNA for the CDR3 is TGTGCCAGCAGCCCTCACAGGGGGCTTAGGACTGAAGCTTTCTTT. Translated, it gives CASSPHRGLRTEAFF.

This clonotype was recorded many times. CDR3 sequence reads: CSASTGNTEAFF. For the CDR3, the DNA is TGCAGTGCAAGTACAGGGAACACTGAAGCTTTCTTT. The rearrangement links TRBV20-1 to TRBJ1-1, with D possibly matching TRBD1 (5 bases). The CDR3 is 12 amino acids. Trimming pared 6 bases from V and 1 base from J, leaving 9 bases between. Germline loops: CDR1 DFQATT, CDR2 SNEGSKA (reference sequence).

This clonotype was recorded a few times. The CDR3, as DNA: TGCAGTGCCATCGGACAGCTCTATGGCTACACCTTC. Translated: CSAIGQLYGYTF. This chain uses TRBV20-1 with TRBJ1-2, with D maybe TRBD1 (6 bases). V was clipped by 6 bases and J by 4 bases, with 12 bases between them. This CDR3 contains 12 residues. CDR1 DFQATT and CDR2 SNEGSKA come from the germline V gene (reference sequence).

This clonotype was observed a handful of times. The rearrangement uses TRBV27 and TRBJ2-7; 8 bases fit TRBD2. CDR1 is MNHEY and CDR2 is SMNVEV in the germline V gene (reference sequence). The trim removed 3 bases at V and 3 bases at J, leaving 4 bases unmatched. The CDR3 is 14 residues long. CDR3 loop: CASSFAGGNYEQYF. The CDR3 coding sequence is TGTGCCAGCAGTTTTGCGGGGGGCAACTACGAGCAGTACTTC.

This clonotype was detected many times. The genes are TRBV5-6 and TRBJ2-1, with a weak D call TRBD2 (6 bases). V was pared by 0 bases and J by 3 bases, with 10 bases between. Germline CDR1 SGHDT, CDR2 YYEEEE. The CDR3 is 15 amino acids. CDR3 nucleotides: TGTGCCAGCAGCTTGGTTCCGGGGGACTACAATGAGCAGTTCTTC. Amino acid sequence: CASSLVPGDYNEQFF.

This clonotype occurred a few times. The rearrangement links TRBV29-1 to TRBJ2-2; no clear D gene. V lost 5 bases to trimming and J lost 1 base, with 2 bases between them. The CDR3 sequence is 11 residues long. CDR1 and CDR2 from the germline V gene are SQVTM and ANQGSEA. The CDR3 is CSVMNTGELFF. DNA of the CDR3: TGCAGCGTTATGAACACCGGGGAGCTGTTTTTT.

This clonotype was recorded a few times. This chain joins TRBV4-1 and TRBJ2-2, with 9 nucleotides matching TRBD1. This CDR3 contains 19 residues. CDR1 is MGHRA, CDR2 YSYEKL, per germline. V lost 1 base, J lost 3 bases, and 12 bases stayed unmatched. CDR3 bases: TGCGCCAGCAGCCAAGTCCTTCGGACAGGGGAAAAGGACACCGGGGAGCTGTTTTTT. Translation gives CASSQVLRTGEKDTGELFF.

This clonotype has a count of ten or more. The V and J genes are TRBV7-2 and TRBJ1-5; no clear D gene. Germline V CDR1 and CDR2: SGHTA, FQGNSA. The CDR3 contains 13 residues. Trimming removed 2 bases at V and 9 bases at J, with 11 bases between. CDR3 DNA sequence: TGTGCCAGCAGCTTAAAAGACCTGGCGCCCCAGCATTTT. This gives the protein CASSLKDLAPQHF. The full variable domain, rest sourced from reference TRBV7-2 and TRBJ1-5, is GAGVSQSPSNKVTEKGKDVELRCDPISGHTALYWYRQSLGQGLEFLIYFQGNSAPDKSGLPSDRFSAERTGGSVSTLTIQRTQQEDSAVYLCASSLKDLAPQHFGDGTRLSIL.

This clonotype was seen a handful of times. This chain uses TRBV7-8 with TRBJ1-1; tentative D call: TRBD1 (6 bases). The CDR3 is 13 residues long. Germline V gene data show CDR1 as SGHVS and CDR2 as FQNEAQ. V was shortened by 5 bases and J by 5 bases, with 12 bases between the two germline ends. The CDR3 sequence is CASSQGSRTEAFF. The CDR3 DNA sequence: TGTGCCAGCAGCCAGGGGTCCAGGACTGAAGCTTTCTTT. Full variable domain (remainder filled in from reference TRBV7-8 and TRBJ1-1): GAGVSQSPRYKVAKRGQDVALRCDPISGHVSLFWYQQALGQGPEFLTYFQNEAQLDKSGLPSDRFFAERPEGSVSTLKIQRTQQEDSAVYLCASSQGSRTEAFFGQGTRLTVV.

This chain connects TRBV6-1 to TRBJ2-1, with TRBD1 matching 7 bases. Trimming took 6 bases from V and 8 from J; bases not matched to a gene: 7. The CDR3 totals 13 residues. Germline V gives CDR1 MNHNS, CDR2 SASEGT. The CDR3 here is CASSTTGRDEQFF. DNA for the CDR3: TGTGCCAGCAGCACGACAGGGCGGGATGAGCAGTTCTTC.

This clonotype was seen many times. The gene calls are TRBV24-1 and TRBJ2-2; TRBD1 agrees at 10 bases. Germline V gene data show CDR1 as KGHDR and CDR2 as SFDVKD. The J segment lost 5 bases and the V segment lost 3 bases, leaving 8 bases of the junction unmatched. This CDR3 is built from 17 residues. CDR3 region: CATSDPRTGGSTGELFF. The CDR3 DNA is TGTGCCACCAGTGATCCTCGGACAGGGGGAAGTACCGGGGAGCTGTTTTTT.

This clonotype was counted between two and nine times. The J gene is TRBJ2-3, the V gene TRBV29-1; 9 bases are a match to TRBD1. CDR1 is SQVTM and CDR2 is ANQGSEA in the germline V gene. The CDR3 covers 15 residues. The V segment lost 6 bases and the J segment 4 bases; nucleotides outside the gene matches: 11. CDR3 protein: CSVRGTGKGADTQYF. CDR3 DNA: TGCAGCGTAAGGGGGACAGGGAAGGGCGCAGATACGCAGTATTTT.

This clonotype was found a few times. The chain employs TRBV10-3 and TRBJ2-7; perhaps D is TRBD1 or TRBD2 (6 bases each). This CDR3 has 13 residues. Germline V CDR1 and CDR2: ENHRY, SYGVKD. V was trimmed by 10 bases and J by 5 bases, leaving 18 bases between them. The CDR3 protein is CATEGLTGNEQYF. The CDR3 DNA reads TGTGCCACGGAGGGCCTAACAGGGAACGAGCAGTACTTC.

The chain recombines TRBV20-1 with TRBJ2-7; D not resolved. Germline V gives CDR1 DFQATT, CDR2 SNEGSKA (reference sequence). The CDR3 loop spans 11 amino acids. V gave up 5 bases and J gave up 7 bases, with 12 bases separating them. CDR3: CSAERVAEQYF. The DNA for the CDR3 is TGCAGTGCTGAAAGGGTAGCAGAGCAGTACTTC.

This clonotype came up many times. The chain uses TRBV2 and TRBJ2-5, with TRBD1 matching 8 bases. This CDR3 has 16 residues. J gave up 4 bases and V 2 bases, and 9 bases lay outside the gene matches. The germline CDR1 and CDR2 sequences are SNHLY and FYNNEI. CDR3 protein: CASSEPVQGARETQYF. The CDR3 region has the DNA TGTGCCAGCAGTGAACCCGTCCAGGGGGCGAGAGAGACCCAGTACTTC. The full variable domain, rest sourced from reference TRBV2 and TRBJ2-5, is EPEVTQTPSHQVTQMGQEVILRCVPISNHLYFYWYRQILGQKVEFLVSFYNNEISEKSEIFDDQFSVERPDGSNFTLKIRSTKLEDSAMYFCASSEPVQGARETQYFGPGTRLLVL.